The T cell receptor beta chain under discussion was sequenced for a study of blood T cells in healthy people across ages. This CDR3 comprises 11 residues. V lost 2 bases and J 12 bases, leaving 8 bases between the germline ends. Germline V CDR1 and CDR2: SGHVS, FNYEAQ. Combining a sample-barcoded 5' primer with a J-beta primer mix, a second PCR ran for roughly 7 to 12 cycles. There were at least 3 million CDR3-containing paired-end reads obtained from each sample. TCRdb fed the 5' RACE reads into MiXCR, producing one record per CDR3 protein. The table has about a million distinct CDR3 sequences, about 48% seen once; the top ten hold around 15%.

The V gene is TRBV7-6, the J gene TRBJ2-1; D not resolved. Sequenced input: blood. This TCR derives from a man aged 25-45 years in good health. The CDR3: CASSLNSGQFF. DNA for the CDR3: TGTGCCAGCAGCTTAAATTCGGGGCAGTTCTTC.